Listed here are 21 T cell receptor beta chains from one sample, sequenced in a study of blood T cells in healthy people across ages. The second PCR ran roughly 6 to 11 cycles with a sample-barcoded 5' primer and J-beta primers. TCRdb re-called the 5' RACE reads with MiXCR, one entry per CDR3 protein. The top ten clones hold roughly 8.2% of a sample with roughly 1,700,000 distinct CDR3 sequences, approximately 30% of them seen once. Sequenced sample: blood. These receptor sequences come from a woman aged 25 to 39 in good health.

This clonotype was counted between two and nine times. The CDR3 coding sequence is TGCGCCAGCAGTAGGCAGGGGGAAGGCTACTATGGCTACACCTTC. This gives the protein CASSRQGEGYYGYTF. The chain has TRBV5-1 and TRBJ1-2; 7 nucleotides match TRBD1. Germline V gene sequence: CDR1 SGHRS, CDR2 YFSETQ. V trimming: 5 bases; J trimming: 3 bases; junction bases outside the gene matches: 10. CDR3 size: 15 residues.

The chain combines TRBV10-3 with TRBJ1-2; no clear D. This CDR3 contains 15 residues. V lost 2 bases, J lost 2 bases, and 12 bases lay in between. Germline V CDR1 and CDR2: ENHRY, SYGVKD. CDR3 protein: CAISEPNEGNYGYTF. CDR3 DNA sequence: TGTGCCATCAGTGAGCCAAACGAGGGAAACTATGGCTACACCTTC.

About this clonotype itself: This may come from a read error, since a much larger clone is one base off. The chain combines TRBV10-3 with TRBJ2-7; D might be TRBD2 (6 bases). The CDR3 covers 17 residues. Germline-derived CDR1 and CDR2 are ENHRY and SYGVKD. Trimming shortened V by 5 bases and J by 7 bases, and 27 bases separated the two germline ends. DNA of the CDR3: TGTGCCATCAGTACCGCCACCGGGACTTATACTTACAATGAGCAGTACTTC. Its translation is CAISTATGTYTYNEQYF.

This clonotype was detected a few times. The CDR3 DNA reads TGTGCCACCAGCAGAGAGGAGAAAAACTATGGCTACACCTTC. Translated: CATSREEKNYGYTF. This sequence joins TRBV15 and TRBJ1-2; D call uncertain. The germline V gene encodes CDR1 LNHNV and CDR2 YYDKDF (reference sequence). The CDR3 has 14 amino acids. V was clipped by 0 bases and J by 2 bases, with 7 bases between them.

This clonotype was counted only a few times. The CDR3 here is CASSLVDRPLGRTF. The CDR3 DNA reads as TGTGCCAGCAGCTTGGTGGACAGGCCCCTGGGTCGCACCTTC. This chain connects TRBV5-6 to TRBJ1-2; 7 bases match TRBD1. V was pared by 0 bases and J by 13 bases, with 12 bases of the junction left unmatched. In germline, CDR1 is SGHDT, CDR2 YYEEEE. The CDR3 runs 14 residues.

Ten or more counts support this clonotype. The chain joins TRBV10-2 to TRBJ2-1, with a tentative D call TRBD1 (6 bases). The CDR3 has 15 residues. CDR1 is WSHSY and CDR2 is SAAADI in the germline V gene. V was trimmed by 3 bases and J by 1 base, leaving 10 bases between them. DNA for the CDR3: TGCGCCAGCAGTGATGTGGGGGCTTCCTACAATGAGCAGTTCTTC. Encoded protein: CASSDVGASYNEQFF.

The table lists this clonotype with a few counts. The genes are TRBV12-3 or TRBV12-4 and TRBJ2-5; 10 bases fit TRBD2. J gave up 1 base and V 6 bases, and 5 bases lay outside the gene matches. This CDR3 is 15 amino acids long. CDR3 sequence (DNA): TGTGCCAGCAGCATTTCTAGCGGGGGCCAAGAGACCCAGTACTTC. Translation: CASSISSGGQETQYF.

There are many counts of this clonotype. This rearrangement joins TRBV6-5 to TRBJ2-7; TRBD1 matches 7 bases. CDR3 length: 14 amino acids. The V gene end was trimmed by 4 bases and the J gene end by 5 bases; junction bases not matched to a gene: 8. Germline loops: CDR1 MNHEY, CDR2 SVGAGI. The CDR3 DNA is TGTGCCAGCAGTTGGGGCAGGGGGTACCACGAGCAGTACTTC. Protein sequence: CASSWGRGYHEQYF.

This clonotype was observed a handful of times. This chain connects TRBV20-1 to TRBJ2-3; D is possibly TRBD1 (5 bases). The CDR3 contains 14 residues. Per the germline V gene, CDR1 is DFQATT and CDR2 is SNEGSKA (reference sequence). V lost 4 bases to trimming and J lost 8 bases, with 19 bases between them. Here the CDR3 DNA reads TGCAGTGCTATCCCCTGGGGCATCCCAGGTACGCAGTATTTT. Protein: CSAIPWGIPGTQYF.

About this clonotype itself: A much larger clone lies a single base off, so this may be a read error. CDR3 loop: CASISGTNSYKQYF. CDR3 DNA sequence: TGTGCCAGCATTTCCGGAACGAACTCCTACAAGCAGTACTTC. The chain recombines TRBV11-2 with TRBJ2-5; D ambiguous. The CDR3 extends over 14 amino acids. V gave up 7 bases and J gave up 11 bases, with 23 bases separating them. Germline CDR1 and CDR2: SGHAT and FQNNGV.

This clonotype was recorded at least ten times. The chain combines TRBV20-1 with TRBJ2-6; perhaps D is TRBD1 or TRBD2 (5 bases each). CDR3 length: 15 amino acids. Germline V CDR1 and CDR2: DFQATT, SNEGSKA (reference sequence). Trimming removed 3 bases at V and 4 bases at J, with 13 bases between. The CDR3 DNA reads TGCAGTGCTAGCTCCCCGAGGGACGGGGCCAACGTCCTGACTTTC. Its protein is CSASSPRDGANVLTF.

This clonotype was counted only a few times. The chain couples TRBV10-3 to TRBJ2-2; D is undetermined. V lost 3 bases to trimming and J lost 8 bases, with 7 bases between them. CDR3 length equals 12 residues. In germline, CDR1 is ENHRY, CDR2 SYGVKD. CDR3 bases: TGTGCCATCAGTGAAAAGCTTGGGGAGCTGTTTTTT. Translating gives CAISEKLGELFF.

Of note for this clonotype: It may be a read error: a sequence one base away is much more abundant. This chain connects TRBV5-6 to TRBJ2-4; D unresolved. Looked up from germline, CDR1 is SGHDT and CDR2 is YYEEEE. The CDR3 totals 10 residues. The CDR3 bases are TGCCCATCAGTCAAAAACATTCAGTACTTC. The encoded protein is CPSVKNIQYF.

The chain carries TRBV29-1 and TRBJ1-5; 8 bases are a match to TRBD1. This CDR3 is built from 13 residues. Looked up from germline, CDR1 is SQVTM and CDR2 is ANQGSEA. The V and J ends lost 4 bases and 1 base, in that order; junction bases with no gene match: 0. The CDR3 DNA reads TGCAGCGTTGGGACAGGGAGCAATCAGCCCCAGCATTTT. This codes for CSVGTGSNQPQHF.

This clonotype was seen only once. One end of the junction is discordant with germline, which a read error may explain. V and J are TRBV20-1 and TRBJ2-7, with D maybe TRBD1 (9 bases). With the DNA end fitting TRBJ2-5 better, the J assignment may be wrong. CDR3 size: 14 residues. Germline V gives CDR1 DFQATT, CDR2 SNEGSKA (reference sequence). The CDR3 sequence: CSAGGTGTGETQYF. For the CDR3, the DNA is TGTAGTGCGGGGGGCACGGGGACAGGGGAGACCCAGTACTTC.

The chain joins TRBV20-1 to TRBJ2-1, with D hard to call. Germline-derived CDR1 and CDR2 are DFQATT and SNEGSKA (reference sequence). Trimming pared 6 bases from V and 8 bases from J, leaving 17 bases between. The length of the CDR3 is 13 residues. The CDR3 nucleotides read TGCAGTGCCAGTCTGGGGTTTCAGGATGAGCAGTTCTTC. Its translation is CSASLGFQDEQFF.

The rearrangement uses TRBV27 and TRBJ1-4; no clear D. The V gene lost 10 bases and the J gene lost 5 bases, with 14 bases spanning the gap. Germline lookup yields CDR1 MNHEY and CDR2 SMNVEV (reference sequence). The CDR3 has 13 amino acids. The chain's CDR3 is CATATSGNEKLFF. The CDR3 region has the DNA TGTGCCACCGCGACTAGCGGGAATGAAAAACTGTTTTTT. The full variable domain, rest sourced from reference TRBV27 and TRBJ1-4, is EAQVTQNPRYLITVTGKKLTVTCSQNMNHEYMSWYRQDPGLGLRQIYYSMNVEVTDKGDVPEGYKVSRKEKRNFPLILESPSPNQTSLYFCATATSGNEKLFFGSGTQLSVL.

Only a few counts were recorded for this clonotype. The chain couples TRBV9 to TRBJ2-3, with D tentatively TRBD2 (5 bases). CDR3 length: 13 residues. Deletions cut 7 bases from V and 2 bases from J, with 11 bases between. Germline CDR1 reads SGDLS; CDR2 reads YYNGEE. The CDR3 coding sequence is TGTGCCAGCGGAGGCACTTTCACAGATACGCAGTATTTT. Encoded protein: CASGGTFTDTQYF.

For this clonotype: The junction differs from germline at one of its ends, possibly a read error. The rearrangement joins TRBV20-1 to TRBJ1-2, with 7 bases lining up with TRBD1. The CDR3 sequence is 14 residues long. Germline CDR1 reads DFQATT; CDR2 reads SNEGSKA (reference sequence). The DNA for the CDR3 is TGCAGTGCTAGGTTGAACAGGGGCAACTATGACTACACCTTC. This gives the protein CSARLNRGNYDYTF.

This clonotype was seen repeatedly, ten times or more. The CDR3 sequence is CASRPDGAELYQQYF. The CDR3 nucleotides are TGTGCCAGCAGACCCGACGGAGCGGAGCTTTACCAGCAGTACTTC. V gene TRBV7-2 combines with J gene TRBJ2-7; a weak D match, TRBD2 (5 bases). Trimming removed 6 bases from V and 8 bases from J, with 23 bases in between. This CDR3 contains 15 residues. Looked up from germline, CDR1 is SGHTA and CDR2 is FQGNSA.

This clonotype was found many times. The chain carries TRBV4-1 and TRBJ2-7; 8 bases are shared with TRBD2. CDR1 is MGHRA, CDR2 YSYEKL, per germline. The CDR3 has 15 amino acids. Germline trimming cut 2 bases from V and 3 bases from J; bases unmatched to any gene: 6. DNA of the CDR3: TGCGCCAGCAGCCAAAGACTAGCGTCGATCTACGAGCAGTACTTC. Its translation is CASSQRLASIYEQYF.